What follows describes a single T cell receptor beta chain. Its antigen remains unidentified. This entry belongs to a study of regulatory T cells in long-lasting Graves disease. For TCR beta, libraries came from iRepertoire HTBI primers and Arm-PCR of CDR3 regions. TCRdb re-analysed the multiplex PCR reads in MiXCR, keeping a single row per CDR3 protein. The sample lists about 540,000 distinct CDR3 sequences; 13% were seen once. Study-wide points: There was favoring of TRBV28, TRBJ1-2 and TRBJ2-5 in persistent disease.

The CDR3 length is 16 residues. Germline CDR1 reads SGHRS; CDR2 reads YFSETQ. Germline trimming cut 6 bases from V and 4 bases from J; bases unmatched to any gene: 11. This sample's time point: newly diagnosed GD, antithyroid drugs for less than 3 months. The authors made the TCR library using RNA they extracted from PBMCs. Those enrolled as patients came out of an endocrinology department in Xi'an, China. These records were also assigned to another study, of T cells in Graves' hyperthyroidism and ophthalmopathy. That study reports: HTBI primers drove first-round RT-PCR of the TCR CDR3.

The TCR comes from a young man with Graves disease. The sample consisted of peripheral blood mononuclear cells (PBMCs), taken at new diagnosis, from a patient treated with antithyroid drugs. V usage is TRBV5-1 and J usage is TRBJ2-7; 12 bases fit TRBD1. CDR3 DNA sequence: TGCGCCAGCAAGAAGAATGCGGGACAGGGGGCTTACGAGCAGTACTTC. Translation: CASKKNAGQGAYEQYF. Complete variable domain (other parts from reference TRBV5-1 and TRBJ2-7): KAGVTQTPRYLIKTRGQQVTLSCSPISGHRSVSWYQQTPGQGLQFLFEYFSETQRNKGNFPGRFSGRQFSNSRSEMNVSTLELGDSALYLCASKKNAGQGAYEQYFGPGTRLTVT.